This T cell receptor beta chain was identified during a study of T cell responses to AZD1222 COVID-19 vaccine. Germline CDR1 and CDR2: SGDLS and YYNGEE. The CDR3 is 13 residues long. V was cut by 3 bases and J by 4 bases, with 10 bases left in between. Sequencing was performed with immunoSEQ multiplex PCR; in TCRdb, only in-frame clones are kept and a portion is missing. This repertoire includes over 130,000 clones. This chain links TRBV9 with TRBJ1-2; TRBD1 might be the D (5 bases). This TCR was sampled from an adult in good health. The sample was peripheral blood. CDR3 amino acids: CASSGTGAYGYTF. CDR3 bases: TGTGCCAGCAGCGGCACCGGGGCCTATGGCTACACCTTC. The full variable domain, rest sourced from reference TRBV9 and TRBJ1-2, is DSGVTQTPKHLITATGQRVTLRCSPRSGDLSVYWYQQSLDQGLQFLIQYYNGEERAKGNILERFSAQQFPDLHSELNLSSLELGDSALYFCASSGTGAYGYTFGSGTRLTVV.